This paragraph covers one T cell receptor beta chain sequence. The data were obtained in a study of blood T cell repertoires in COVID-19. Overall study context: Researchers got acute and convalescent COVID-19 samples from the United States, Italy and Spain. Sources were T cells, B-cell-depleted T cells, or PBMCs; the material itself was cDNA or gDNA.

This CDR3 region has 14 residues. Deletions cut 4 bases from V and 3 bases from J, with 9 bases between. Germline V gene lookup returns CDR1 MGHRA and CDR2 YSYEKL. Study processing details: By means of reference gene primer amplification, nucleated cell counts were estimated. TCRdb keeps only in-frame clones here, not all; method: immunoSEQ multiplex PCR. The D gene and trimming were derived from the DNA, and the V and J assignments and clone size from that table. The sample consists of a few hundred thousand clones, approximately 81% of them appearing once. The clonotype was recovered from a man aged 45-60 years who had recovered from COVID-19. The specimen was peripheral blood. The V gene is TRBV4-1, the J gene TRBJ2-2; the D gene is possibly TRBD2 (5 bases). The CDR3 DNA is TGCGCCAGCAGCCGAGGGTATGACACCGGGGAGCTGTTTTTT. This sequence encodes CASSRGYDTGELFF.